One and the same sample provided the 11 T cell receptor beta chains below, sequenced in a study of blood T cell repertoires in COVID-19. The table came from immunoSEQ multiplex PCR; TCRdb's copy has only in-frame clones and leaves some out. The sample carries about 250,000 clones, roughly nine tenths recorded once. Sequencing used PBMCs or T cells enriched from blood (not recorded which). The source is a woman aged 45-65 years who had recovered from COVID-19.

J is TRBJ1-1 and V is TRBV5-4; D call uncertain. This CDR3 is 12 amino acids long. V was trimmed by 0 bases and J by 4 bases, leaving 4 bases between them. Germline CDR1 reads SGHNT; CDR2 reads YYREEE (reference sequence). The CDR3, as DNA: TGTGCCAGCAGCTTGGTAGCCACTGAAGCTTTCTTT. This gives the protein CASSLVATEAFF.

The rearrangement joins TRBV4-3 to TRBJ2-3; 9 bases are shared with TRBD1. CDR1 LGHNA and CDR2 YSLEER come from the germline V gene. Losses at the gene ends were 1 base for V and 5 bases for J; bases not matched to a gene: 7. The CDR3 contains 16 residues. CDR3 residues: CASSQAIQGAGDTQYF. The CDR3 nucleotides are TGCGCCAGCAGCCAAGCTATACAGGGGGCCGGAGATACGCAGTATTTT.

This chain links TRBV4-3 with TRBJ2-3; 10 bases are shared with TRBD2. This CDR3 region has 17 residues. Germline V gene data show CDR1 as LGHNA and CDR2 as YSLEER. V trimming: 1 base; J trimming: 7 bases; junction bases outside the gene matches: 11. The chain's CDR3 is CASSQGSSGSLSNTQYF. CDR3 bases: TGCGCCAGCAGCCAAGGGTCTAGCGGGAGTCTTTCAAATACGCAGTATTTT.

The chain links TRBV7-9 to TRBJ1-1, with D uncertain. CDR1 is SEHNR, CDR2 FQNEAQ, per germline (reference sequence). The CDR3 contains 15 residues. V was clipped by 1 base and J by 6 bases, with 15 bases between them. The CDR3 DNA is TGTGCCAGCAGCTTAGGGGCAGCAGGTTATTCTGAAGCTTTCTTT. Translated: CASSLGAAGYSEAFF.

This chain uses TRBV5-1 with TRBJ2-7; a weak D match, TRBD1 (5 bases). Germline values: CDR1 SGHRS, CDR2 YFSETQ. The CDR3 contains 16 residues. V lost 4 bases and J 2 bases, leaving 19 bases between the germline ends. Here the CDR3 reads CASSHQTAISTYEQYF. CDR3 nucleotides: TGCGCCAGCAGCCATCAGACAGCTATATCGACCTACGAGCAGTACTTC. Based on the CDR3 plus reference TRBV5-1 and TRBJ2-7, the full variable domain is KAGVTQTPRYLIKTRGQQVTLSCSPISGHRSVSWYQQTPGQGLQFLFEYFSETQRNKGNFPGRFSGRQFSNSRSEMNVSTLELGDSALYLCASSHQTAISTYEQYFGPGTRLTVT.

This clone was counted a single time. This chain links TRBV5-4 with TRBJ1-2; perhaps TRBD1 as D (5 bases). CDR1 and CDR2 from the germline V gene are SGHNT and YYREEE (reference sequence). The CDR3 is 12 residues long. V dropped 0 bases and J dropped 6 bases, with 6 bases sitting between them. CDR3 bases: TGTGCCAGCAGCTTGGCAGGGAATGGCTACACCTTC. Its translation: CASSLAGNGYTF.

As DNA, the CDR3 is TGTGCCAGCAGCCCGTCAGGGGGGACGAACACCGGGGAGCTGTTTTTT. Translated: CASSPSGGTNTGELFF. The chain recombines TRBV11-3 with TRBJ2-2, with D possibly TRBD1 on 7 matching bases. The CDR3 has 16 residues. Deletions cut 5 bases from V and 0 bases from J, with 13 bases between. Germline values: CDR1 SGHNT, CDR2 YENEEA.

In its sample, this clone was seen once. The identical CDR3 is also encoded by other nucleotide sequences in the sample. The rearrangement uses TRBV5-4 and TRBJ1-2; D gene unclear. The germline gives CDR1 SGHNT, CDR2 YYREEE (reference sequence). The CDR3 spans 13 residues. V lost 0 bases and J 2 bases, leaving 5 bases between the germline ends. The chain's CDR3 is CASSLDRNYGYTF. CDR3 bases: TGTGCCAGCAGCTTGGATCGGAACTATGGCTACACCTTC.

V gene TRBV19 combines with J gene TRBJ1-3; no reliable D call. The CDR3 contains 12 residues. The ends were cut back, 4 bases at V and 4 bases at J, with 5 bases in the middle. Germline V gene sequence: CDR1 LNHDA, CDR2 SQIVND (reference sequence). The CDR3 DNA reads TGTGCCAGTAGTAGCCAGGGAAACACCATATATTTT. Amino acids: CASSSQGNTIYF.

This sequence joins TRBV3-1 (or the pseudogene TRBV3-2) and TRBJ1-2; D is undetermined. Germline CDR1 is LGHDT and CDR2 is YNNKEL (reference sequence). V dropped 3 bases and J dropped 7 bases, with 12 bases sitting between them. The CDR3 loop spans 13 amino acids. In nucleotides, the CDR3 is TGTGCCAGCAGCCAGGCGGGAGGTGGTGGCTACACCTTC. Its protein is CASSQAGGGGYTF.

The chain has TRBV28 and TRBJ2-1, with 10 nucleotides matching TRBD2. V dropped 5 bases and J dropped 5; count of bases not matched to a gene: 9. CDR1 is MDHEN, CDR2 SYDVKM, per germline. The length of the CDR3 is 16 residues. In DNA, the CDR3 is TGTGCCAGCAGTCCGCCAGGACTAGCGGAGAACAATGAGCAGTTCTTC. It yields the protein CASSPPGLAENNEQFF.